This TCR beta chain originates from a study of blood T cell repertoires in COVID-19. Across the whole study: Some COVID-19 samples were acute and others convalescent; all came from the United States, Italy and Spain. In each case, the material was cDNA or gDNA derived from T cells, B-cell-depleted T cells, or PBMCs.

The CDR3 runs 17 residues. The germline CDR1 and CDR2 sequences are SGHRS and YFSETQ. The V segment lost 1 base and the J segment 10 bases; nucleotides outside the gene matches: 15. Study processing details: Cell counts per sample came from amplifying reference gene primers. Produced via immunoSEQ multiplex PCR; TCRdb's table is partial and in-frame only. From that table come the V and J calls and clone size; the DNA was used to work out D and trimming. The table shows roughly 250,000 clones, with approximately 90% occurring only once. The clonotype originates from a young man with acute or convalescent COVID-19. The rearrangement joins TRBV5-1 to TRBJ2-3, with 10 bases identical to TRBD2. Specimen: peripheral blood. The CDR3, as DNA: TGCGCCAGCAGCTTGCCAGCACTAAGCGGGGGGGCTATGGCGCAGTATTTT. Its translation is CASSLPALSGGAMAQYF.